Below, 14 T cell receptor beta chains from the same sample are listed, as sequenced in a study of OX40 agonist ivuxolimab in advanced cancers. Sequencing used immunoSEQ multiplex PCR; TCRdb keeps in-frame clones, though not all of them. The sample records tens of thousands of clones, 85% to 95% being singletons. This material consisted of CD4+ or CD8+ T cells sorted from blood, taken in a trial of the OX40 agonist ivuxolimab. These TCRs come from an adult with an advanced solid tumor such as melanoma, head and neck, liver or kidney cancer.

The chain couples TRBV15 to TRBJ2-7, with D perhaps matching TRBD2 (5 bases). V dropped 5 bases and J dropped 3 bases, with 8 bases sitting between them. Germline values: CDR1 LNHNV, CDR2 YYDKDF (reference sequence). The CDR3 length is 12 residues. The CDR3 region has the DNA TGTGCCACCAGCTATGGGAGCTACGAGCAGTACTTC. Its translation: CATSYGSYEQYF.

The chain is built from TRBV28 and TRBJ2-5, with D perhaps TRBD1 (6 bases). TRBJ2-7 matches the DNA end more closely, so the J call is doubtful. Germline CDR1 and CDR2: MDHEN and SYDVKM. The CDR3 loop spans 15 amino acids. In nucleotides, the CDR3 is TGTGCCAGCAGTTTGTCCGGGACATACTCCTACGAGCAGTACTTC. It encodes CASSLSGTYSYEQYF.

About this clone: At one end, the junction sequence differs from germline, possibly due to a read error. Other DNA sequences in this specimen translate into the identical CDR3. V and J are TRBV7-3 and TRBJ1-1; TRBD1 is a possible D gene (6 bases). Germline lookup yields CDR1 SGHTA and CDR2 FQGTGA. CDR3 length: 14 residues. CDR3 DNA: TGTGCCAGCAGCCTAACGGGGGCGAACACTGAAGCTTTCTTT. This sequence encodes CASSLTGANTEAFF.

The V gene is TRBV29-1, the J gene TRBJ1-1; D is unresolved. V was cut by 4 bases and J by 2 bases, with 5 bases left in between. Germline CDR1 is SQVTM and CDR2 is ANQGSEA. The CDR3 length is 11 residues. The CDR3 here is CSVVLNTEAFF. CDR3 bases: TGCAGCGTTGTCTTAAACACTGAAGCTTTCTTT. Together with reference TRBV29-1 and TRBJ1-1, the CDR3 gives the full variable domain: SAVISQKPSRDICQRGTSLTIQCQVDSQVTMMFWYRQQPGQSLTLIATANQGSEATYESGFVIDKFPISRPNLTFSTLTVSNMSPEDSSIYLCSVVLNTEAFFGQGTRLTVV.

The V and J genes are TRBV6-6 and TRBJ2-3; no clear D. Germline CDR1 and CDR2: MNHNY and SVGAGI (reference sequence). V dropped 2 bases and J dropped 4 bases, with 10 bases sitting between them. CDR3 size: 14 residues. The CDR3 DNA is TGTGCCAGCAGTTACACAGTTGGCGCAGATACGCAGTATTTT. It yields the protein CASSYTVGADTQYF.

This clone is a singleton in its sample. This chain connects TRBV4-3 to TRBJ2-1; 12 bases are a match to TRBD2. The CDR3 runs to 14 residues. V was pared by 4 bases and J by 9 bases, with 4 bases of the junction left unmatched. Germline CDR1 reads LGHNA; CDR2 reads YSLEER. CDR3 DNA: TGCGCCAGCAGCCTGACTAGCGGGAGTCCTGAGCAGTTCTTC. The encoded protein is CASSLTSGSPEQFF.

J is TRBJ1-1 and V is TRBV13, with D hard to call. This CDR3 contains 13 residues. Germline loops: CDR1 PRHDT, CDR2 FYEKMQ (reference sequence). V shed 1 base and J shed 1 base, with 4 bases lying between them. CDR3 sequence: CASSLVENTEAFF. CDR3 DNA sequence: TGTGCCAGCAGCTTAGTAGAGAACACTGAAGCTTTCTTT.

This chain links TRBV19 with TRBJ1-3, with 9 positions matching TRBD1. CDR1 and CDR2 (germline): LNHDA, SQIVND (reference sequence). The junction had 6 bases not matched to a gene; V was cut back by 9 bases and J by 0 bases. The CDR3 has 15 residues. CDR3 residues: CASSTGGSSGNTIYF. The DNA for the CDR3 is TGTGCCAGCAGCACAGGGGGCAGCTCTGGAAACACCATATATTTT.

The rearrangement joins TRBV6-1 to TRBJ2-7, with a weak D call TRBD2 (6 bases). With 8 bases removed from V and 5 bases from J, the gap between germline ends came to 16 bases. The CDR3 covers 13 residues. Germline values: CDR1 MNHNS, CDR2 SASEGT. CDR3 sequence: CASQVAGGHEQYF. In nucleotides, the CDR3 is TGTGCCAGCCAAGTTGCAGGAGGGCACGAGCAGTACTTC.

The chain is built from TRBV11-1 and TRBJ2-5, with D perhaps matching TRBD2 (6 bases). The CDR3 runs 14 residues. Per the germline V gene, CDR1 is SGHAT and CDR2 is FQDESV (reference sequence). Trimming pared 1 base from V and 5 bases from J, leaving 11 bases between. The chain's CDR3 is CASSLGGTLETQYF. CDR3 bases: TGTGCCAGCAGCTTAGGAGGGACTTTGGAGACCCAGTACTTC.

As concerns this clone: The junction departs from the called germline gene at one end, perhaps through a read error. The chain links TRBV7-9 to TRBJ2-3, with D uncertain. The CDR3 runs to 13 residues. Looked up from germline, CDR1 is SEHNR and CDR2 is FQNEAQ (reference sequence). The CDR3 nucleotides are TGTGCCAGCAGCTTAGGGGCCCTAATGACCGGCTTCTTT. This sequence encodes CASSLGALMTGFF.

This clone was counted a single time. J is TRBJ1-1 and V is TRBV29-1; D ambiguous. This CDR3 region has 11 residues. From germline, CDR1 is SQVTM and CDR2 ANQGSEA. With 7 bases removed from V and 4 bases from J, the gap between germline ends came to 10 bases. CDR3 amino acids: CSAGIFTEAFF. The CDR3 nucleotides are TGCAGCGCTGGTATTTTCACTGAAGCTTTCTTT.

The chain carries TRBV21-1 and TRBJ1-5; TRBD1 is the table's D call, not checked against the DNA. TRBV21-1 constitutes a pseudogene. This CDR3 comprises 18 residues. The CDR3 loop is CASSKALKLPGGHQPQHF. DNA of the CDR3: TGTGCCAGCAGCAAAGCGCTTAAATTGCCAGGGGGACATCAGCCCCAGCATTTT.

This chain links TRBV6-1 with TRBJ1-1; D is uncertain. The CDR3 has 15 residues. Germline CDR1 MNHNS, CDR2 SASEGT. V was shortened by 5 bases and J by 5 bases, with 18 bases between the two germline ends. The CDR3, as DNA: TGTGCCAGCAGTTTTCTAGGACTGGAGGTAACTGAAGCTTTCTTT. Encoded protein: CASSFLGLEVTEAFF.